This TCR beta chain was sequenced during a study of response to subunit inactivated influenza vaccine (dated by TCRdb to between 2018 and 2020). Broadly, across the study: Deep quantitative T cell receptor repertoire profiling was used in the study to track responses to a trivalent subunit inactivated influenza vaccine.

A few counts support this clonotype. It lacks a known antigen. One base away there is no much larger clone; base qualities are not given. The CDR3 sequence holds 15 residues, the cysteine and phenylalanine included. Only CDR3 DNA is held: 45 bases, read in frame from base 1. Reading the germline V gene gives CDR1 SGHRS and CDR2 YFSETQ. Ends trimmed: V by 4 bases, J by 5 bases; bases unmatched to a gene: 8. Overall study outcomes, separate from this receptor: According to the authors, only a limited number of new T cells may be recruited by each seasonal influenza vaccination.

The receptor library was made with RT-PCR. Sequencing instrument: Illumina HiSeq 2500. TCRdb took the public reads, trimmed them with fastp at Q25, ran MiXCR for clone calling and kept in-frame beta chains. Under each unique CDR3 protein, matching rows form one entry showing the most common genes and DNA. This sample gives more than 150,000 distinct CDR3 sequences in total; over 8.5% of them show up just once. The top ten constitute roughly 36% of the sample. The TCR comes from a man aged 50 to 69 who received an inactivated influenza vaccine. Donor details come from another sample of the same person, matched by shared clones. The source was CD8+ T cells sorted from PBMCs, collected less than 30 months after vaccination. The rearranged segments are TRBV5-1 and TRBJ2-3; a stretch of 9 junction bases matches TRBD1. The CDR3 protein is CASSQYRGLGDTQYF. The DNA sequence is given as TGCGCCAGCAGCCAGTACAGGGGGCTTGGAGATACGCAGTATTTT.